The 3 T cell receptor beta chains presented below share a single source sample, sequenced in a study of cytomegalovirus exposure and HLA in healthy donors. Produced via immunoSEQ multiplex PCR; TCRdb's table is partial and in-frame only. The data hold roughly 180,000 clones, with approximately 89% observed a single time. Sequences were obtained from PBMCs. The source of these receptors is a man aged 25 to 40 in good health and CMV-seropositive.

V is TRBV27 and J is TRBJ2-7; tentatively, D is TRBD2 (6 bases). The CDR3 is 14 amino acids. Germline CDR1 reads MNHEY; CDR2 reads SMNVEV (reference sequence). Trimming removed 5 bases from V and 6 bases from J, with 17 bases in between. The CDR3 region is CASSPRLVRGEQYF. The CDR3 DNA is TGTGCCAGCAGTCCCCGACTAGTACGTGGCGAGCAGTACTTC.

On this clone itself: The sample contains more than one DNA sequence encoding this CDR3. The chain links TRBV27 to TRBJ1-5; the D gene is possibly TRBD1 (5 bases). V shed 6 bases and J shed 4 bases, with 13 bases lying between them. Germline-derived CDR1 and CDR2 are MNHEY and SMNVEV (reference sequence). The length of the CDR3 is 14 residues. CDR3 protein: CASSSGTLNQPQHF. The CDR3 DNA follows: TGTGCCAGCAGCTCCGGGACTCTGAATCAGCCCCAGCATTTT.

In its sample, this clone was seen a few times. As DNA, the CDR3 is TGTGCCAGCAGTGTCGTTAGCACAGATACGCAGTATTTT. Its protein product is CASSVVSTDTQYF. The chain employs TRBV6-1 and TRBJ2-3, with D uncertain. Trimming cost V 4 bases and J 0 bases, with 5 bases left between them. This CDR3 region has 13 residues. The germline gives CDR1 MNHNS, CDR2 SASEGT.